This T cell receptor beta chain was found in a study of T cell responses to AZD1222 COVID-19 vaccine. General study findings and limits: Donors were mostly white British, more females; clonal diversity possibly underestimated.

V dropped 6 bases and J dropped 6; count of bases not matched to a gene: 7. Looked up from germline, CDR1 is LNHDA and CDR2 is SQIVND (reference sequence). The length of the CDR3 is 14 residues. The method was immunoSEQ multiplex PCR; TCRdb's version includes in-frame clones alone and lacks a portion of them. In the table there are 100,000 to 150,000 clones, around 83% of which are singletons. On this clone: The antigen remains unidentified.

This rearrangement joins TRBV19 to TRBJ1-5; 8 bases are a match to TRBD1. Material: peripheral blood, obtained on day 0 of AZD1222 vaccination. The clonotype was recovered from an adult in good health. The CDR3 DNA reads TGTGCCAGTAGCGGACAGGGAGGCATTCAGCCCCAGCATTTT. Residues: CASSGQGGIQPQHF.